This entry is about one T cell receptor beta chain. These data are taken from a study of T cell clonotyping in hematopoietic cell transplantation. Background on the study: Cytoreduction preceded collection of pretransplant recipient samples.

The time point is: recipient sample about 28 days before transplant, after cytoreduction. This CDR3 is 15 amino acids long. The V and J ends lost 6 bases and 0 bases respectively, with 12 bases between them. Germline CDR1 reads MNHEY; CDR2 reads SVGAGI. Profiling relied on immunoSEQ multiplex PCR, and the TCRdb table lists in-frame clones only, not all of them. The sample carries around 11,000 clones, around nine tenths recorded once. This TCR came from a woman between 50 and 59 years old with chronic myeloid leukemia. Some clones in this sample may be carry-over from other donors' samples. Sample: peripheral blood mononuclear cells, taken before stem cell transplant. The gene calls are TRBV6-5 and TRBJ1-5; no clear D gene. The DNA for the CDR3 is TGTGCCAGCAGGTCTACATGGGCTAGCAATCAGCCCCAGCATTTT. This gives the protein CASRSTWASNQPQHF.